The 19 T cell receptor beta chains reported below all come from one sample, sequenced in a study of T-cell memory formation after mild COVID-19. One entry per CDR3 protein, called by TCRdb with MiXCR from the 5' RACE reads. The table records about half a million distinct CDR3 sequences, roughly 18% of them present only once. Sequences were obtained from PBMCs or a T cell subset sorted from them (not recorded which). All receptors come from an adult woman who had mild COVID-19 (a few samples of this study predate the infection). Cell type and time point are not known.

This clonotype was counted many times. This chain uses TRBV18 with TRBJ2-1; D possibly corresponds to TRBD1 (5 bases). Germline V CDR1 and CDR2: KGHSH, LQKENI. Trimming stripped 1 base from V and 4 bases from J, with 8 bases between. The CDR3 spans 14 residues. This CDR3 reads CASSPQGSYNEQFF. The CDR3 region has the DNA TGTGCCAGCTCACCACAGGGGTCTTACAATGAGCAGTTCTTC.

The DNA of the CDR3 is TGTGCCAGCAGCTTGGCAGGAGGGACGAGCTCCTACGAGCAGTACTTC. Its translation: CASSLAGGTSSYEQYF. The V call is TRBV5-4, the J call TRBJ2-7, with D possibly TRBD2 on 6 matching bases. V lost 0 bases and J 0 bases, leaving 13 bases between the germline ends. Germline V gives CDR1 SGHNT, CDR2 YYREEE (reference sequence). CDR3 length: 16 amino acids. Using reference TRBV5-4 and TRBJ2-7 for the parts outside the CDR3, the full variable domain is ETGVTQSPTHLIKTRGQQVTLRCSSQSGHNTVSWYQQALGQGPQFIFQYYREEENGRGNFPPRFSGLQFPNYSSELNVNALELDDSALYLCASSLAGGTSSYEQYFGPGTRLTVT.

This clonotype occurred a few times. V gene TRBV7-9 combines with J gene TRBJ2-3, with a possible D match to TRBD1 (5 bases). The V gene's germline CDR1 is SEHNR and CDR2 FQNEAQ (reference sequence). The CDR3 loop spans 16 amino acids. Trimming stripped 1 base from V and 4 bases from J, with 15 bases between. The CDR3 sequence: CASSLVTVAGSDTQYF. The CDR3 DNA reads TGTGCCAGCAGCTTAGTAACCGTCGCAGGGTCAGATACGCAGTATTTT.

The rearrangement uses TRBV12-3 or TRBV12-4 and TRBJ2-5, with D unclear. Trimming took 5 bases from V and 2 from J, leaving 12 bases between them. CDR3 length equals 14 residues. In DNA, the CDR3 is TGTGCCAGCAGTGCCCGAGGTCAGCAAGAGACCCAGTACTTC. Its protein is CASSARGQQETQYF.

The rearrangement links TRBV6-2 or TRBV6-3 to TRBJ1-5, with D possibly being TRBD1 (5 bases). Germline assignment: CDR1 MNHEY and CDR2 SVGEGT. V was clipped by 8 bases and J by 0 bases, with 20 bases between them. This CDR3 region has 17 residues. For the CDR3, the DNA is TGTGCCAGCTACCCGACAGTCATCCATTCTAGCAATCAGCCCCAGCATTTT. It translates to CASYPTVIHSSNQPQHF.

The CDR3 sequence: CASSLGWARDSPLHF. CDR3 bases: TGTGCCAGCAGTTTAGGGTGGGCAAGGGATTCACCCCTCCACTTT. The chain links TRBV12-3 or TRBV12-4 to TRBJ1-6; D gene unclear. The germline V and J ends were trimmed by 1 base and 8 bases, with 12 bases remaining between them. The CDR3 spans 15 residues.

This clonotype appeared a few times. The chain joins TRBV10-3 to TRBJ1-2; TRBD1 matches 8 bases. Unmatched junction bases numbered 6, after V lost 4 bases and J lost 2 bases. The CDR3 is 15 amino acids. Germline values: CDR1 ENHRY, CDR2 SYGVKD. The CDR3 is CAISGGDRKNYGYTF. The CDR3 nucleotides read TGTGCCATCAGTGGTGGGGACAGGAAAAACTATGGCTACACCTTC.

This rearrangement joins TRBV24-1 to TRBJ2-3; D is possibly TRBD1 (6 bases). The CDR3 runs to 16 residues. Trimming took off 0 bases at V and 9 bases at J, with 18 bases between the two ends. Germline V gene data show CDR1 as KGHDR and CDR2 as SFDVKD. In nucleotides, the CDR3 is TGTGCCACCAGTGATTTGGGGACACTAGGGGGTGAGACGCAGTATTTT. Protein product: CATSDLGTLGGETQYF.

Ten or more counts support this clonotype. The V and J genes are TRBV6-2 or TRBV6-3 and TRBJ2-1; 9 bases line up with TRBD1. Trimming at V came to 6 bases and at J to 1 base, leaving 4 bases not matched to a gene. The CDR3 is 15 amino acids. The germline V gene has CDR1 MNHEY and CDR2 SVGEGT. Written as DNA, the CDR3 is TGTGCCAGCAGCCCGGACAGGGGATCCTACAATGAGCAGTTCTTC. Amino acids: CASSPDRGSYNEQFF.

The V gene is TRBV6-5, the J gene TRBJ2-1; 9 bases align to TRBD1. The length of the CDR3 is 15 residues. With 5 bases clipped from V and 6 bases from J, the junction kept 8 bases outside the gene matches. CDR1 is MNHEY, CDR2 SVGAGI, per germline. This CDR3 is CASSLAGQGGNEQFF. CDR3 DNA: TGTGCCAGCAGTCTCGCGGGACAGGGAGGCAATGAGCAGTTCTTC.

The chain recombines TRBV24-1 with TRBJ2-2; no definite D call. The CDR3 consists of 14 residues. Germline CDR1 and CDR2: KGHDR and SFDVKD. Trimming took off 5 bases at V and 4 bases at J, with 10 bases between the two ends. The CDR3 region has the DNA TGTGCCACCAGTGCACAGACCCTCACCGGGGAGCTGTTTTTT. It specifies CATSAQTLTGELFF.

This clonotype was picked up a small number of times. The chain uses TRBV5-5 and TRBJ2-5, with 10 nucleotides matching TRBD2. With V trimmed by 2 bases and J by 3 bases, 13 bases remained unmatched. The CDR3 totals 18 residues. Looked up from germline, CDR1 is SGHKS and CDR2 is YYEKEE (reference sequence). The DNA of the CDR3 is TGTGCCAGCAGCTTCTACCCAGGCGGGACTAGCGAAGAAGAGACCCAGTACTTC. Translated: CASSFYPGGTSEEETQYF.

The chain combines TRBV21-1 with TRBJ1-1; no check of the table's D call, TRBD1, against the DNA was made. TRBV21-1 is a documented pseudogene. The CDR3 covers 13 residues. The CDR3 spells CARGEGRNTEAFF. The CDR3 nucleotides read TGTGCAAGGGGCGAGGGTAGGAACACTGAAGCTTTCTTT.

As DNA, the CDR3 is TGTGCCACCAGCAGAGCTAAGGTTTTCACAGATACGCAGTATTTT. It encodes CATSRAKVFTDTQYF. The rearrangement links TRBV15 to TRBJ2-3; D not resolved. The V and J ends lost 1 base and 2 bases respectively, with 10 bases between them. This CDR3 contains 15 residues. Germline lookup yields CDR1 LNHNV and CDR2 YYDKDF (reference sequence).

This chain uses TRBV6-5 with TRBJ1-2; a possible D gene is TRBD1 (5 bases). CDR3 size: 17 residues. Germline V gene lookup returns CDR1 MNHEY and CDR2 SVGAGI. V was trimmed by 2 bases and J by 3 bases, leaving 19 bases between them. The CDR3 is CASSYLVSVAGYYGYTF. The DNA of the CDR3 is TGTGCCAGCAGTTACCTAGTCTCGGTTGCAGGGTACTATGGCTACACCTTC.

This clonotype showed up just a few times. The rearrangement uses TRBV5-1 and TRBJ2-1; the D is unclear. The CDR3 is made up of 14 amino acids. V was clipped by 0 bases and J by 4 bases, with 8 bases between them. Germline V gives CDR1 SGHRS, CDR2 YFSETQ. The CDR3 protein is CASSLGAEYNEQFF. The CDR3 nucleotides are TGCGCCAGCAGCTTGGGGGCTGAATACAATGAGCAGTTCTTC.

The genes are TRBV7-9 and TRBJ2-6; D gene uncertain. In germline, CDR1 is SEHNR, CDR2 FQNEAQ (reference sequence). V lost 5 bases, J lost 0 bases, and 8 bases lay in between. The CDR3 runs to 15 residues. CDR3: CASSDRSSGANVLTF. In DNA form, the CDR3 reads TGTGCCAGCAGCGACCGATCCTCTGGGGCCAACGTCCTGACTTTC. Full variable domain (missing parts from reference TRBV7-9 and TRBJ2-6): DTGVSQNPRHKITKRGQNVTFRCDPISEHNRLYWYRQTLGQGPEFLTYFQNEAQLEKSRLLSDRFSAERPKGSFSTLEIQRTEQGDSAMYLCASSDRSSGANVLTFGAGSRLTVL.

The rearrangement uses TRBV12-3 or TRBV12-4 and TRBJ2-2; D ambiguous. The CDR3 runs to 11 residues. The V gene lost 7 bases and the J gene lost 5 bases, with 5 bases spanning the gap. In DNA, the CDR3 is TGTGCCAGCACAAAGACCGGGGAGCTGTTTTTT. It encodes CASTKTGELFF.

This clonotype occurred many times. J is TRBJ1-1 and V is TRBV12-3 or TRBV12-4; 9 nucleotides align to TRBD1. This CDR3 is built from 15 residues. With V trimmed by 7 bases and J by 6 bases, 12 bases remained unmatched. For the CDR3, the DNA is TGTGCCAGCACCAACATGGGACAGGGAGGGCCTGAAGCTTTCTTT. Translating it yields CASTNMGQGGPEAFF.